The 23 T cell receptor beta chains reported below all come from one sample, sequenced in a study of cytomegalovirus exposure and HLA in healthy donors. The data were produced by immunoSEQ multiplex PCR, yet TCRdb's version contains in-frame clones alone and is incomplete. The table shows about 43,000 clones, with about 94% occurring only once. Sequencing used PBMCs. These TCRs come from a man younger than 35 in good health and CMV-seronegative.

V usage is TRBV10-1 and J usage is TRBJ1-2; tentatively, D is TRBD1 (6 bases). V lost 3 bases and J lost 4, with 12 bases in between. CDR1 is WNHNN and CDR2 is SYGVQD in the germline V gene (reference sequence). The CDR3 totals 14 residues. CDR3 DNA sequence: TGCGCCAGCAGTGACACACAGGGCCCCTATGGCTACACCTTC. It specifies CASSDTQGPYGYTF.

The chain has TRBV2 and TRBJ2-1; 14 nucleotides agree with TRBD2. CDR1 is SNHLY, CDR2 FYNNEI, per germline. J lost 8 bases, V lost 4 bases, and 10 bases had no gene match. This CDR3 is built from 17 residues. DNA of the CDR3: TGTGCCAGCAGTGGACTAGCGGGAGGGCGGCGAGGTGATGAGCAGTTCTTC. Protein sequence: CASSGLAGGRRGDEQFF.

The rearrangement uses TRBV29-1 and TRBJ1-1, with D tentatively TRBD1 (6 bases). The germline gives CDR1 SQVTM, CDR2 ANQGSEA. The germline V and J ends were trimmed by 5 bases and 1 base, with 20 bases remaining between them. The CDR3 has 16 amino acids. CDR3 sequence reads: CSVRGDPRDTNTEAFF. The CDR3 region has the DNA TGCAGCGTTCGGGGGGATCCTCGGGACACGAACACTGAAGCTTTCTTT.

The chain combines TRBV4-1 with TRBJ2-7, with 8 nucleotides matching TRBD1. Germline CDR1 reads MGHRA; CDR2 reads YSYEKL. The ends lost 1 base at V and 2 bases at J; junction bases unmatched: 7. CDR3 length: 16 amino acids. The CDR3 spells CASSQVPGQETYEQYF. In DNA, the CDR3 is TGCGCCAGCAGCCAAGTTCCGGGACAGGAGACCTACGAGCAGTACTTC.

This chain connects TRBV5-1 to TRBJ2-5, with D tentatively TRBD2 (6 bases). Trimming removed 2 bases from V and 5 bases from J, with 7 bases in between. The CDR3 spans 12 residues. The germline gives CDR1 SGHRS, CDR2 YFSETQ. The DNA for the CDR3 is TGCGCCAGCAGCTTCCGGGAGGAGACCCAGTACTTC. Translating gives CASSFREETQYF.

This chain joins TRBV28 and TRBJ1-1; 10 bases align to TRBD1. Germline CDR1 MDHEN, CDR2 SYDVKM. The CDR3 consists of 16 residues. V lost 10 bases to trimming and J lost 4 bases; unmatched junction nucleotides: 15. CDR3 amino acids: CATLFRDRGYGTEAFF. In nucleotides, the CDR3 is TGTGCCACCCTTTTCCGGGACAGGGGATATGGCACTGAAGCTTTCTTT.

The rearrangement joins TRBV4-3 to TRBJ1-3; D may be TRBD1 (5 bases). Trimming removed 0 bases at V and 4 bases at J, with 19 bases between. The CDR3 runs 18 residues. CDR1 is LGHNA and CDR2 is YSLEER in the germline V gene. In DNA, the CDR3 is TGCGCCAGCAGCCAAGAAAGGGGCAGGCCCCACCCGGGAAACACCATATATTTT. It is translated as CASSQERGRPHPGNTIYF.

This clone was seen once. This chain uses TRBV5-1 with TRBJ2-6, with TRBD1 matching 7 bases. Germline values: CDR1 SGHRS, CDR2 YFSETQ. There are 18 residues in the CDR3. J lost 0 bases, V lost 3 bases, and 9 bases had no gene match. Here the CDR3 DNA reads TGCGCCAGCAGCTCCTGGGGGACAGAGAGCTCTGGGGCCAACGTCCTGACTTTC. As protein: CASSSWGTESSGANVLTF.

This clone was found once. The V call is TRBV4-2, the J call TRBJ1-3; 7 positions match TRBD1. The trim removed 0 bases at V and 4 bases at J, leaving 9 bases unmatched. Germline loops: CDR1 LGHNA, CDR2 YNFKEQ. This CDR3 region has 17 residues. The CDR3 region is CASSQDQGRGTGNTIYF. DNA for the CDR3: TGTGCCAGCAGCCAAGATCAGGGCAGGGGGACAGGAAACACCATATATTTT.

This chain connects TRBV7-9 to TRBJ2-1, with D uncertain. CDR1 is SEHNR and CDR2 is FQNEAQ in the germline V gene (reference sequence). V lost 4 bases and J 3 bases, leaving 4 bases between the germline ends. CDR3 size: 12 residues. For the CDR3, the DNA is TGTGCCAGCAGCTCACTCTACAATGAGCAGTTCTTC. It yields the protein CASSSLYNEQFF.

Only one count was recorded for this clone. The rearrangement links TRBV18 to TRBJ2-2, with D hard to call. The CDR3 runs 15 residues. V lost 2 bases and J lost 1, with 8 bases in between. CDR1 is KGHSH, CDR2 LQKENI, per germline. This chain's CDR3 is CASSPLTVNTGELFF. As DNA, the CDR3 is TGTGCCAGCTCACCATTAACAGTGAACACCGGGGAGCTGTTTTTT.

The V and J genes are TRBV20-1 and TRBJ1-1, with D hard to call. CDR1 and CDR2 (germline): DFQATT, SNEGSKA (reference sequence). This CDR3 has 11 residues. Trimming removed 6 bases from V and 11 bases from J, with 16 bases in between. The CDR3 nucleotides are TGCAGTGCCCCCGGGGTTAGTATGGCTTTCTTT. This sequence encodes CSAPGVSMAFF.

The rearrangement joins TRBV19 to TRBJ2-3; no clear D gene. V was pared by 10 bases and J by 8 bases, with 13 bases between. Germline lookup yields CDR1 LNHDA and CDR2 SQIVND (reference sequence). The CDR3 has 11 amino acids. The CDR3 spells CATSSLLTQYF. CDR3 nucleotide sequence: TGTGCCACCTCGAGCCTGCTTACGCAGTATTTT. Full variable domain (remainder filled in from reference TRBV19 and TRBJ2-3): DGGITQSPKYLFRKEGQNVTLSCEQNLNHDAMYWYRQDPGQGLRLIYYSQIVNDFQKGDIAEGYSVSREKKESFPLTVTSAQKNPTAFYLCATSSLLTQYFGPGTRLTVL.

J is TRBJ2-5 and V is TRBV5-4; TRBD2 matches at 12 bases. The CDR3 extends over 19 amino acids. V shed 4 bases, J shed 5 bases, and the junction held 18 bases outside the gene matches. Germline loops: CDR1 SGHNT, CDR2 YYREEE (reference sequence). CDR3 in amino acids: CASSLTTGLGLAGFETQYF. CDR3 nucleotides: TGTGCCAGCAGCCTGACGACAGGGTTAGGACTAGCGGGGTTTGAGACCCAGTACTTC.

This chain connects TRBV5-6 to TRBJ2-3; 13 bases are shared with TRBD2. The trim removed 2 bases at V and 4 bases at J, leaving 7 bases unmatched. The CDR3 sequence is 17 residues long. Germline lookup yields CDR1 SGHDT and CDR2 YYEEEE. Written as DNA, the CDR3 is TGTGCCAGCAGCTTCCGGACTAGCGGGAGTATCGCAGATACGCAGTATTTT. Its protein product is CASSFRTSGSIADTQYF.

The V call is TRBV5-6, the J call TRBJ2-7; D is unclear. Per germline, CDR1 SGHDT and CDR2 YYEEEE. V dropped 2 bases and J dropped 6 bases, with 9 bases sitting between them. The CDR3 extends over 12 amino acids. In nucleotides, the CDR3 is TGTGCCAGCAGCTTTGGTCGAGGCGAGCAGTACTTC. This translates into CASSFGRGEQYF.

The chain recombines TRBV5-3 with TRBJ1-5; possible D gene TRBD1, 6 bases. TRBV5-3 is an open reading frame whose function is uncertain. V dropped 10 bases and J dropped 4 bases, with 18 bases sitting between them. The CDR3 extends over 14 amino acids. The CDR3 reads CARKRGLTNQPQHF. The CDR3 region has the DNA TGTGCCCGGAAGCGGGGGCTCACTAATCAGCCCCAGCATTTT.

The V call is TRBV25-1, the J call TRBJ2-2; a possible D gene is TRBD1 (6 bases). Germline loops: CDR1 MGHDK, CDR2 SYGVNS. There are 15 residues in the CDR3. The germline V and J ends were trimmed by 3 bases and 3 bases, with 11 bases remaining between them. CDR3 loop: CASSDGQSYTGELFF. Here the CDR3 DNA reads TGTGCCAGCAGTGACGGACAGAGCTACACCGGGGAGCTGTTTTTT. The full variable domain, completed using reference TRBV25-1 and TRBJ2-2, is EADIYQTPRYLVIGTGKKITLECSQTMGHDKMYWYQQDPGMELHLIHYSYGVNSTEKGDLSSESTVSRIRTEHFPLTLESARPSHTSQYLCASSDGQSYTGELFFGEGSRLTVL.

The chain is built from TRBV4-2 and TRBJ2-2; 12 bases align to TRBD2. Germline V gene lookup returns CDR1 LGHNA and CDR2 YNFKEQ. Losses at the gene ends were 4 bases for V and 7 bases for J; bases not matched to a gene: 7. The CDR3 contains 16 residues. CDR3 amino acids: CASSPRTSGEDGELFF. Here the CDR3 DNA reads TGTGCCAGCAGCCCCCGGACTAGCGGGGAGGACGGGGAGCTGTTTTTT.

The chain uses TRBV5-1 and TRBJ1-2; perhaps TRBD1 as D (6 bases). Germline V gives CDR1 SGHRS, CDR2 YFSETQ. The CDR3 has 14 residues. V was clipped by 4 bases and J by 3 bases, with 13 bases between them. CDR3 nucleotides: TGCGCCAGCAGCCCAGAGGGGGGGGACTATGGCTACACCTTC. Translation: CASSPEGGDYGYTF.

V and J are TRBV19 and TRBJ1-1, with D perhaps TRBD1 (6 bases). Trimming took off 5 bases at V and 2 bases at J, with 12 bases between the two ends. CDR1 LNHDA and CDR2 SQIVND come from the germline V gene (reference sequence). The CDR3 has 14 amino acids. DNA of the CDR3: TGTGCCAGTAGTGTTCCGGGACACAACACTGAAGCTTTCTTT. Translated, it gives CASSVPGHNTEAFF.

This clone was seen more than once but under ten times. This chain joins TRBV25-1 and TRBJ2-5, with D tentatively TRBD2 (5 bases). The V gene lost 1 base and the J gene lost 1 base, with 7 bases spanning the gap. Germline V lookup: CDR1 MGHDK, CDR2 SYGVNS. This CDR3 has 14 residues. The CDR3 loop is CASSEFRGQETQYF. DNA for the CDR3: TGTGCCAGCAGTGAATTCCGGGGCCAAGAGACCCAGTACTTC.

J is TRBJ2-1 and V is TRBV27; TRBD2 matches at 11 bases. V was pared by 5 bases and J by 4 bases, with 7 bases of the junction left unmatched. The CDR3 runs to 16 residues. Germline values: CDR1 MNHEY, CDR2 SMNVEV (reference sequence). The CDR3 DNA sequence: TGTGCCAGCAGTCCAGGGACTAGCGGAAATTACAATGAGCAGTTCTTC. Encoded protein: CASSPGTSGNYNEQFF.